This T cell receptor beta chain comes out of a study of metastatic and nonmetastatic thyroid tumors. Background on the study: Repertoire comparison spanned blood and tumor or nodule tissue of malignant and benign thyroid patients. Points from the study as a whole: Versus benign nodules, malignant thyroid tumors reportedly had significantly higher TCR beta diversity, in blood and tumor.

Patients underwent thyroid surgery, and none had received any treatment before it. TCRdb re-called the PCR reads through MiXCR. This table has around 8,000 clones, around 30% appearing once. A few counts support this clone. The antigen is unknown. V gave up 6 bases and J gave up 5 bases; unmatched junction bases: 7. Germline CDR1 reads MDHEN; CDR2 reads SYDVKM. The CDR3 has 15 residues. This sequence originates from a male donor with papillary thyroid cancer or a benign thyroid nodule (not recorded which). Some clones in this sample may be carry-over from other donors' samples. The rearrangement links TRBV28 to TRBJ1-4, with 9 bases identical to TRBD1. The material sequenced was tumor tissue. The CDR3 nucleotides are TGTGCCAGCAGAACGACCGGGACAGGGAATGAAAAACTGTTTTTT. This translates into CASRTTGTGNEKLFF.